One sample yielded the 7 T cell receptor beta chains listed below, sequenced in a study of beta chain features in type 1 diabetes. The study, taken as a whole, reports: Within each of all four CD4+ subsets, Type 1 diabetes patients had TCRB CDR3s that were moderately but significantly shorter.

Antigens of these TCRs are unknown. Expressed TCRB transcripts were sequenced because the entire RNA isolate underwent reverse transcription. Libraries were prepared by immunoSEQ multiplex PCR; TCRdb keeps only in-frame clonotypes and omits some of them. Among 500,000 to 650,000 clones listed, 9.5% to 15% were seen once. Sequenced: naive CD4+ T cells from blood. The receptors shown here come from a man aged 25 to 45 with type 1 diabetes.

This clone was counted between two and nine times. Written as DNA, the CDR3 is TGTGCCAGCAGCGGGGGTCTAGGAGACACTGAAGCTTTCTTT. Amino acids: CASSGGLGDTEAFF. This chain joins TRBV9 and TRBJ1-1; D remains unclear. With 3 bases removed from V and 3 bases from J, the gap between germline ends came to 12 bases. There are 14 residues in the CDR3. CDR1 is SGDLS and CDR2 is YYNGEE in the germline V gene.

This chain's CDR3 is CASSDPYEQYF. CDR3 DNA sequence: TGTGCCAGCAGTGACCCCTACGAGCAGTACTTC. The chain is built from TRBV2 and TRBJ2-7; no firm D call. V lost 3 bases, J lost 2 bases, and 2 bases lay in between. The CDR3 loop spans 11 amino acids. Germline assignment: CDR1 SNHLY and CDR2 FYNNEI.

This CDR3 is CASSSPRADEQFF. The CDR3 bases are TGTGCCAGCAGCTCCCCCCGCGCAGATGAGCAGTTCTTC. The gene calls are TRBV7-9 and TRBJ2-1; D remains unclear. The germline gives CDR1 SEHNR, CDR2 FQNEAQ (reference sequence). V was clipped by 4 bases and J by 8 bases, with 12 bases between them. The CDR3 covers 13 residues.

This clone was counted a few times. V and J are TRBV7-2 and TRBJ2-7; TRBD2 matches at 10 bases. J lost 7 bases, V lost 6 bases, and 12 bases had no gene match. The V gene's germline CDR1 is SGHTA and CDR2 FQGNSA. This CDR3 comprises 15 residues. The CDR3 here is CASRPTSGKLLEQYF. The CDR3, as DNA: TGTGCCAGCAGGCCTACTAGCGGGAAGCTCCTGGAGCAGTACTTC. Complete variable domain (other parts from reference TRBV7-2 and TRBJ2-7): GAGVSQSPSNKVTEKGKDVELRCDPISGHTALYWYRQSLGQGLEFLIYFQGNSAPDKSGLPSDRFSAERTGGSVSTLTIQRTQQEDSAVYLCASRPTSGKLLEQYFGPGTRLTVT.

This clone appeared a few times. This chain joins TRBV5-4 and TRBJ2-1; 13 bases are shared with TRBD2. The CDR3 is made up of 16 amino acids. V trimming: 4 bases; J trimming: 7 bases; junction bases outside the gene matches: 8. Germline lookup yields CDR1 SGHNT and CDR2 YYREEE (reference sequence). CDR3 DNA: TGTGCCAGCAGCCCGGGACTAGCGGGGTCCGATAATGAGCAGTTCTTC. This encodes CASSPGLAGSDNEQFF.

The chain recombines TRBV7-2 with TRBJ1-3; TRBD1 is a possible D gene (5 bases). CDR3 length equals 15 residues. V lost 0 bases and J lost 3, with 9 bases in between. The germline CDR1 and CDR2 sequences are SGHTA and FQGNSA. The chain's CDR3 is CASSLASGVGNTIYF. The CDR3 region has the DNA TGTGCCAGCAGCTTAGCGTCGGGGGTTGGAAACACCATATATTTT.

This clone was seen a few times. V is TRBV4-2 and J is TRBJ2-3; 11 bases are shared with TRBD2. CDR3 length: 15 residues. CDR1 and CDR2 from the germline V gene are LGHNA and YNFKEQ. V lost 8 bases, J lost 2 bases, and 6 bases stayed unmatched. This chain's CDR3 is CASSSGGPDTDTQYF. CDR3 nucleotide sequence: TGTGCCAGCTCTAGCGGGGGGCCGGACACAGATACGCAGTATTTT.